This T cell receptor (beta chain) was sequenced during a study of siplizumab effects on memory and regulatory T cells. The V gene end was trimmed by 1 base and the J gene end by 0 bases; junction bases not matched to a gene: 3. Germline V lookup: CDR1 SGHAT, CDR2 FQNNGV. There are 16 residues in the CDR3. Assay used: immunoSEQ multiplex PCR; TCRdb lists only in-frame clones, some missing. The table includes more than 90,000 clones, around 90% detected once. This clone was counted a single time. The specimen was non-Treg CD4+ T cells sorted from blood. This clonotype originated in a human donor in good health. This chain uses TRBV11-2 with TRBJ2-5, with 9 bases lining up with TRBD2. Here the CDR3 reads CASSLGLAGNQETQYF. The CDR3 nucleotides are TGTGCCAGCAGCTTAGGCCTAGCGGGGAACCAAGAGACCCAGTACTTC.